This T cell receptor (beta chain) was captured by sequencing in a study of T cell repertoires in cytomegalovirus infection. Points from the study as a whole: Identification of carriers of CMV plus the relevant HLA was performed using cumulative public TCR beta family frequency.

Each CDR3 protein gets one entry after TCRdb re-called the reads with MiXCR. The table shows roughly 190,000 distinct CDR3 sequences, with 8% to 10% occurring only once. V was pared by 7 bases and J by 5 bases, with 10 bases of the junction left unmatched. Germline CDR1 is MDHEN and CDR2 is SYDVKM. The CDR3 covers 14 residues. This clonotype was detected many times. What it binds is not known. The sequencing sample was made of PBMCs. This chain links TRBV28 with TRBJ1-1; TRBD1 matches 7 bases. The clonotype originates from a human donor in good health (CMV status not recorded). Some clones in this sample may be carry-over from other donors' samples. The CDR3 DNA reads as TGTGCCAGCAACGACCCAGGGGGGCGGACTGAAGCTTTCTTT. Translated, it gives CASNDPGGRTEAFF.